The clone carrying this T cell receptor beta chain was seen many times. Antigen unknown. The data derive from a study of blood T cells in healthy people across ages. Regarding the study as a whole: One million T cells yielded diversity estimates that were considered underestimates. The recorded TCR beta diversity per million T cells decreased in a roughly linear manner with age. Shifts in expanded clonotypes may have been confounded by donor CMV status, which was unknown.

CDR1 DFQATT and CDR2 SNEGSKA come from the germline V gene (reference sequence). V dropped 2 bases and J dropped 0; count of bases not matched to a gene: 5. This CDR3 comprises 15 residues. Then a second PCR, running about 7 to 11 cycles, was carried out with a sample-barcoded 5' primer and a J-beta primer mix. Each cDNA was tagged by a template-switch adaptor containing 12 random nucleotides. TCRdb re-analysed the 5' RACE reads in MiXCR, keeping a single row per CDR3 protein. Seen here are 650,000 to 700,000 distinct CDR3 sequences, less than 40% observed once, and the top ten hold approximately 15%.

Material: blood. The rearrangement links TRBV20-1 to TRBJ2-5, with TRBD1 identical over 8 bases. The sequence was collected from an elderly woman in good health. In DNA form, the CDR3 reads TGCAGTGCTAGACCGGGACAGGCGTACCAAGAGACCCAGTACTTC. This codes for CSARPGQAYQETQYF.